Below are 19 T cell receptor beta chains sequenced from a single sample in a study of blood T cell repertoires in COVID-19. Profiling relied on immunoSEQ multiplex PCR, and the TCRdb table lists in-frame clones only, not all of them. This repertoire shows around 130,000 clones, about 88% found once; its top ten account for roughly 2.5%. Sequenced material: peripheral blood. The receptors stem from a human donor with COVID-19, enrolled during active disease. The donor label of this sample is uncertain.

The CDR3 spells CASSYSRAALGNTIYF. The CDR3 nucleotides are TGTGCCAGCAGTTACTCGAGGGCCGCTTTGGGAAACACCATATATTTT. The rearrangement links TRBV6-5 to TRBJ1-3; D is unresolved. V lost 0 bases and J 4 bases, leaving 13 bases between the germline ends. The V gene's germline CDR1 is MNHEY and CDR2 SVGAGI. The CDR3 is 16 residues long.

The chain combines TRBV20-1 with TRBJ2-1, with 9 bases fitting TRBD2. CDR1 and CDR2 from the germline V gene are DFQATT and SNEGSKA (reference sequence). V lost 3 bases and J lost 6; bases outside the gene matches: 6. This CDR3 is built from 14 residues. The CDR3: CSASWLAGFNEQFF. CDR3 in DNA: TGCAGTGCTAGTTGGCTAGCGGGGTTCAATGAGCAGTTCTTC.

The CDR3 loop reads CSASSDSTHTQYF. CDR3 coding DNA: TGCAGTGCTAGTTCGGACAGTACTCATACGCAGTATTTT. V is TRBV20-1 and J is TRBJ2-3, with D perhaps TRBD1 (6 bases). V lost 3 bases, J lost 7 bases, and 14 bases lay in between. CDR3 size: 13 residues. CDR1 is DFQATT and CDR2 is SNEGSKA in the germline V gene (reference sequence).

This clone showed up many times. The rearrangement joins TRBV29-1 to TRBJ1-1; 8 bases fit TRBD1. The germline V gene encodes CDR1 SQVTM and CDR2 ANQGSEA. With V trimmed by 4 bases and J by 11 bases, 6 bases remained unmatched. The CDR3 covers 11 residues. CDR3 bases: TGCAGCGTTGGCGGACAGGGTTTGGCTTTCTTT. Encoded protein: CSVGGQGLAFF.

The chain recombines TRBV21-1 with TRBJ2-2; no DNA check was done on the table's D call, TRBD2. TRBV21-1 is a documented pseudogene. The CDR3 is made up of 16 amino acids. The CDR3: CASASNGGRNTGELFF. The CDR3 nucleotides read TGTGCCAGCGCCTCTAACGGGGGGCGGAACACCGGGGAGCTGTTTTTT.

This clone showed up just a few times. The chain employs TRBV7-9 and TRBJ2-3; maybe TRBD1 (6 bases). The ends were cut back, 4 bases at V and 6 bases at J, with 11 bases in the middle. Per germline, CDR1 SEHNR and CDR2 FQNEAQ (reference sequence). The length of the CDR3 is 13 residues. The CDR3 DNA follows: TGTGCCAGCAGCTCCACAGGGATGGATACGCAGTATTTT. This encodes CASSSTGMDTQYF.

The rearrangement joins TRBV18 to TRBJ2-7; 7 nucleotides line up with TRBD1. V trimming: 5 bases; J trimming: 1 base; junction bases outside the gene matches: 14. CDR1 and CDR2 (germline): KGHSH, LQKENI. The CDR3 covers 17 residues. Here the CDR3 DNA reads TGTGCCAGCTCAGCCCGAATGGAGACAGGGTGGTCCTACGAGCAGTACTTC. This gives the protein CASSARMETGWSYEQYF.

The chain joins TRBV25-1 to TRBJ2-7; TRBD1 matches 7 bases. The germline gives CDR1 MGHDK, CDR2 SYGVNS. J gave up 6 bases and V 4 bases, and 3 bases lay outside the gene matches. CDR3 size: 12 residues. CDR3 protein: CASSGSGGEQYF. The CDR3 region has the DNA TGTGCCAGCAGTGGTTCAGGGGGCGAGCAGTACTTC.

This clone was seen once. This rearrangement joins TRBV2 to TRBJ2-7; 7 bases are a match to TRBD1. CDR3 length: 14 residues. The V segment lost 7 bases and the J segment 2 bases; nucleotides outside the gene matches: 8. Germline CDR1 SNHLY, CDR2 FYNNEI. The CDR3 protein is CASKDRANTYEQYF. CDR3 sequence (DNA): TGTGCCAGCAAAGACAGGGCTAATACCTACGAGCAGTACTTC.

The chain joins TRBV5-6 to TRBJ2-3, with 8 bases matching TRBD1. The germline V gene has CDR1 SGHDT and CDR2 YYEEEE. The CDR3 runs 16 residues. J was trimmed by 1 base and V by 2 bases; bases with no gene match: 6. This CDR3 is CASSFPGQGGTDTQYF. CDR3 sequence (DNA): TGTGCCAGCAGCTTCCCCGGACAGGGTGGCACAGATACGCAGTATTTT.

This clone was picked up a small number of times. The rearrangement links TRBV7-9 to TRBJ1-3; TRBD1 aligns across 9 bases. From germline, CDR1 is SEHNR and CDR2 FQNEAQ (reference sequence). There are 14 residues in the CDR3. The J segment lost 3 bases and the V segment lost 5 bases, leaving 2 bases of the junction unmatched. This CDR3 reads CASSRDRVGNTIYF. In DNA, the CDR3 is TGTGCCAGCAGCAGGGACAGGGTTGGAAACACCATATATTTT.

This chain uses TRBV5-4 with TRBJ2-7, with 9 nucleotides matching TRBD1. The V segment lost 3 bases and the J segment 4 bases; nucleotides outside the gene matches: 2. This CDR3 has 13 residues. Germline V gene sequence: CDR1 SGHNT, CDR2 YYREEE (reference sequence). CDR3 bases: TGTGCCAGCAGCTCTGACAGGGGGTACGAGCAGTACTTC. Translation: CASSSDRGYEQYF.

This sequence joins TRBV28 and TRBJ2-7; 14 nucleotides match TRBD2. Germline CDR1 reads MDHEN; CDR2 reads SYDVKM. V lost 5 bases, J lost 6 bases, and 12 bases stayed unmatched. There are 17 residues in the CDR3. The CDR3 DNA is TGTGCCAGCAGTCCAGCCTACGGACTAGCGGGAGGCTCCGAGCAGTACTTC. Translation: CASSPAYGLAGGSEQYF.

The V and J genes are TRBV5-5 and TRBJ1-1; D may be TRBD1 (5 bases). The CDR3 contains 14 residues. V was shortened by 3 bases and J by 1 base, with 10 bases between the two germline ends. Germline values: CDR1 SGHKS, CDR2 YYEKEE (reference sequence). The CDR3 DNA reads TGTGCCAGCAGCTCCCTTACAGGGAACACTGAAGCTTTCTTT. Its protein product is CASSSLTGNTEAFF. Combining the CDR3 with reference TRBV5-5 and TRBJ1-1 gives the whole variable domain DAGVTQSPTHLIKTRGQQVTLRCSPISGHKSVSWYQQVLGQGPQFIFQYYEKEERGRGNFPDRFSARQFPNYSSELNVNALLLGDSALYLCASSSLTGNTEAFFGQGTRLTVV.

The chain links TRBV11-2 to TRBJ1-5; D unclear. This CDR3 is 13 amino acids long. V gave up 0 bases and J gave up 7 bases, with 7 bases separating them. Germline V gives CDR1 SGHAT, CDR2 FQNNGV. CDR3 nucleotide sequence: TGTGCCAGCAGCTTAGATAACGGGCAGCCCCAGCATTTT. Translated, it gives CASSLDNGQPQHF.

Points on this clone: Possible read error: a much larger clone is one base away. Other DNA sequences in the sample encode the same CDR3. The chain is built from TRBV11-3 and TRBJ2-7; D ambiguous. Trimming pared 1 base from V and 0 bases from J, leaving 4 bases between. The germline V gene has CDR1 SGHNT and CDR2 YENEEA. This CDR3 comprises 13 residues. CDR3 coding DNA: TGTGCCAGCAGCTTAGGCAGCTCCTACGAGCAGTACTTC. The encoded protein is CASSLGSSYEQYF.

The chain carries TRBV24-1 and TRBJ2-2; tentative D call: TRBD2 (5 bases). The V gene's germline CDR1 is KGHDR and CDR2 SFDVKD. The CDR3 is 16 residues long. Deletions cut 3 bases from V and 0 bases from J, with 10 bases between. For the CDR3, the DNA is TGTGCCACCAGTGATAGCGGCAGGACGAACACCGGGGAGCTGTTTTTT. It yields the protein CATSDSGRTNTGELFF.

This chain connects TRBV6-5 to TRBJ1-2, with 9 bases fitting TRBD1. Germline assignment: CDR1 MNHEY and CDR2 SVGAGI. Trimming cost V 2 bases and J 6 bases; bases outside gene matches: 4. This CDR3 is 14 amino acids long. The CDR3 coding sequence is TGTGCCAGCAGTTACGAGGACAGGGGAAATGGCTACACCTTC. It specifies CASSYEDRGNGYTF.

The V call is TRBV5-5, the J call TRBJ1-1; D not certain. With 0 bases removed from V and 5 bases from J, the gap between germline ends came to 8 bases. The length of the CDR3 is 13 residues. Per germline, CDR1 SGHKS and CDR2 YYEKEE (reference sequence). The CDR3 coding sequence is TGTGCCAGCAGCTTGGGAGAGTGGACTGAAGCTTTCTTT. Translating it yields CASSLGEWTEAFF.